The 3 T cell receptor beta chains given below trace back to one sample, sequenced in a study of graft-versus-host responses after intestinal transplantation. The assay was immunoSEQ multiplex PCR, and TCRdb's table has in-frame clones only and misses some. Of 15,000 or so clones in the sample, approximately 70% were seen once. Intraepithelial and lamina propria lymphocytes were isolated from graft specimens. The source was ileum tissue, collected 700 to 800 days after intestinal transplantation. The receptors come from a human patient who received an intestinal transplant, so some T cells may come from the graft donor.

V usage is TRBV6-1 and J usage is TRBJ1-2, with a weak D call TRBD1 (5 bases). The CDR3 extends over 15 amino acids. The germline gives CDR1 MNHNS, CDR2 SASEGT. V lost 0 bases to trimming and J lost 4 bases, with 12 bases between them. The CDR3 protein is CASSEAPGLVYGYTF. CDR3 nucleotides: TGTGCCAGCAGTGAAGCCCCGGGACTCGTCTATGGCTACACCTTC.

This chain joins TRBV10-2 and TRBJ1-2; 8 nucleotides agree with TRBD1. Germline lookup yields CDR1 WSHSY and CDR2 SAAADI. The ends lost 7 bases at V and 4 bases at J; junction bases unmatched: 11. The CDR3 consists of 15 residues. For the CDR3, the DNA is TGCGCCAGCACGCCCAGACAGGGGTTGACCTATGGCTACACCTTC. Translation gives CASTPRQGLTYGYTF.

This sequence joins TRBV5-1 and TRBJ1-4, with D uncertain. CDR1 is SGHRS, CDR2 YFSETQ, per germline. Trimming cost V 4 bases and J 3 bases, with 13 bases left between them. This CDR3 has 15 amino acids. CDR3 nucleotides: TGCGCCAGCAGCCTGTGGTTCGCGGCTAATGAAAAACTGTTTTTT. Residues: CASSLWFAANEKLFF. Looking up the rest from reference TRBV5-1 and TRBJ1-4 gives the full variable domain: KAGVTQTPRYLIKTRGQQVTLSCSPISGHRSVSWYQQTPGQGLQFLFEYFSETQRNKGNFPGRFSGRQFSNSRSEMNVSTLELGDSALYLCASSLWFAANEKLFFGSGTQLSVL.